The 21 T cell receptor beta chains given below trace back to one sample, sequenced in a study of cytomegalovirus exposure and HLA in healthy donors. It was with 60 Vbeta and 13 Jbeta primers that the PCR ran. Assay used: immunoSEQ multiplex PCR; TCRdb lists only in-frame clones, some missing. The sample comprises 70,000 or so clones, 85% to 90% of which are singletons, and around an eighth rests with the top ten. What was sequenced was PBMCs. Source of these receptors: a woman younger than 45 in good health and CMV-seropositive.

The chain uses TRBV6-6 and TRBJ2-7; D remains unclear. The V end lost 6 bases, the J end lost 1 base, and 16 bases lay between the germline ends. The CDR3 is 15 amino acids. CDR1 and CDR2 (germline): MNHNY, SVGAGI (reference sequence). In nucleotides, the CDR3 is TGTGCCAGCAGGTGGGCCTCACAACAGTCCTACGAGCAGTACTTC. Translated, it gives CASRWASQQSYEQYF.

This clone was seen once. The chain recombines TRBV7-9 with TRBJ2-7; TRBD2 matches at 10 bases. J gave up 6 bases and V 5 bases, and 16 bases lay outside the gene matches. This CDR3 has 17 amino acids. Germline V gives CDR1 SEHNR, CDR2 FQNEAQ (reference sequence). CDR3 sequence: CASSLDGLAGEASEQYF. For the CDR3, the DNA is TGTGCCAGCAGCCTCGATGGGCTAGCGGGAGAGGCTAGCGAGCAGTACTTC.

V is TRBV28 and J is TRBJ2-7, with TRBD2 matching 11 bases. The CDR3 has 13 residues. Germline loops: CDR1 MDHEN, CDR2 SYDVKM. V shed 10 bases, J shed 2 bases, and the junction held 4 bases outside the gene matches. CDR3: CATRLAGTYEQYF. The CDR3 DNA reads TGTGCCACCCGACTAGCGGGGACCTACGAGCAGTACTTC.

In DNA form, the CDR3 reads TGTGCCAGCAGAGACAGGGGGGCCTACAATGAGCAGTTCTTC. The encoded protein is CASRDRGAYNEQFF. The genes are TRBV6-1 and TRBJ2-1; 9 positions agree with TRBD1. The length of the CDR3 is 14 residues. Germline V gene sequence: CDR1 MNHNS, CDR2 SASEGT. V gave up 6 bases and J gave up 2 bases; unmatched junction bases: 2.

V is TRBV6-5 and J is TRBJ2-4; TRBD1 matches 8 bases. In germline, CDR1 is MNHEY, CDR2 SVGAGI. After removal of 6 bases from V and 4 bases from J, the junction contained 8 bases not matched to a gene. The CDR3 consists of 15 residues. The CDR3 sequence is CASRPSDREKNIQYF. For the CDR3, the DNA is TGTGCCAGCAGACCCTCGGACAGGGAAAAAAACATTCAGTACTTC.

This CDR3 is CASSVHRGVREKLFF. The CDR3 nucleotides are TGTGCCAGCTCAGTGCACAGGGGAGTGAGAGAAAAACTGTTTTTT. The chain has TRBV18 and TRBJ1-4; 7 bases are shared with TRBD1. In germline, CDR1 is KGHSH, CDR2 LQKENI. The CDR3 is 15 residues long. V was clipped by 5 bases and J by 8 bases; unmatched bases: 11.

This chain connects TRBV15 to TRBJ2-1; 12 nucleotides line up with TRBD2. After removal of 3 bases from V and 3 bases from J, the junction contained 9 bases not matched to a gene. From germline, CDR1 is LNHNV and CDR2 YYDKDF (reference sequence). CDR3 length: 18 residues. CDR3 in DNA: TGTGCCACCAGCAGGGTTATCAGGACTAGCGGGGACTACAATGAGCAGTTCTTC. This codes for CATSRVIRTSGDYNEQFF. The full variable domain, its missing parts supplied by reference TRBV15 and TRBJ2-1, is DAMVIQNPRYQVTQFGKPVTLSCSQTLNHNVMYWYQQKSSQAPKLLFHYYDKDFNNEADTPDNFQSRRPNTSFCFLDIRSPGLGDTAMYLCATSRVIRTSGDYNEQFFGPGTRLTVL.

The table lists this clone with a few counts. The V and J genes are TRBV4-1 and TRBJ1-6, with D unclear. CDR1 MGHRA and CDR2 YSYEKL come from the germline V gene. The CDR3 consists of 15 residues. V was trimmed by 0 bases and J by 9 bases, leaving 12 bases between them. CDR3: CASSQDERSASPLHF. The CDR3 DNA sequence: TGCGCCAGCAGCCAAGATGAGAGGAGTGCTTCACCCCTCCACTTT.

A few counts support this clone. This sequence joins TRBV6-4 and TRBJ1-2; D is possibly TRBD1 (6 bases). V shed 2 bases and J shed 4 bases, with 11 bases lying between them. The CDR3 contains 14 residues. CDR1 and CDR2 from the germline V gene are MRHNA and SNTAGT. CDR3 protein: CASSDTQDSYGYTF. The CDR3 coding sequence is TGTGCCAGCAGTGACACTCAGGACAGCTATGGCTACACCTTC.

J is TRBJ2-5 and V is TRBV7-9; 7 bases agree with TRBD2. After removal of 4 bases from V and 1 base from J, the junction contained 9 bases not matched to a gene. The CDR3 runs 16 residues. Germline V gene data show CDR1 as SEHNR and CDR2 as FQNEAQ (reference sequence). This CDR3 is CASSSSAGVSQETQYF. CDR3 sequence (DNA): TGTGCCAGCAGCTCCTCCGCGGGGGTGTCCCAAGAGACCCAGTACTTC.

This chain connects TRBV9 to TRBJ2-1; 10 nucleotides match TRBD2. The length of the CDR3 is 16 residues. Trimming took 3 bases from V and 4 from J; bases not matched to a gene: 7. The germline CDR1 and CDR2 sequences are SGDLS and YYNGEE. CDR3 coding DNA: TGTGCCAGCAGCGCTCCCAGGACTAGCGGTTACAATGAGCAGTTCTTC. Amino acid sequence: CASSAPRTSGYNEQFF.

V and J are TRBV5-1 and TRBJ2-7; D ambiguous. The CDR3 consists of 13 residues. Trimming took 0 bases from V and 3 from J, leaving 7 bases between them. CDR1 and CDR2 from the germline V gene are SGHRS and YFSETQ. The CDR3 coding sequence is TGCGCCAGCAGCTTGGAAATCAACTACGAGCAGTACTTC. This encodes CASSLEINYEQYF.

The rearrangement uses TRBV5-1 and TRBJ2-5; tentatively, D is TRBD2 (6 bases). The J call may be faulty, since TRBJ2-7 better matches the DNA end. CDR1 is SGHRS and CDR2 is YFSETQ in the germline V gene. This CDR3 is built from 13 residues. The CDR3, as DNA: TGCGCCAGCAGAACGGACTACTCCTACGAGCAGTACTTC. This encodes CASRTDYSYEQYF.

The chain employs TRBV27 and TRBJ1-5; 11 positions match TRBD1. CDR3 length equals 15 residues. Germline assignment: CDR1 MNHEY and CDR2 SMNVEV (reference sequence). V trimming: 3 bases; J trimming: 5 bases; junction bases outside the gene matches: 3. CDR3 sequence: CASSFGQGAYQPQHF. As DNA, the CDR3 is TGTGCCAGCAGTTTCGGACAGGGGGCATATCAGCCCCAGCATTTT.

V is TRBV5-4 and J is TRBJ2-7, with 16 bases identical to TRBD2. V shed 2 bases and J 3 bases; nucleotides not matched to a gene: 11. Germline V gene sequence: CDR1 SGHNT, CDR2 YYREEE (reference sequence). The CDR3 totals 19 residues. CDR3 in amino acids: CASSLEPGTSGRAFYEQYF. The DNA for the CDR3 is TGTGCCAGCAGCTTAGAACCCGGGACTAGCGGGAGGGCATTCTACGAGCAGTACTTC.

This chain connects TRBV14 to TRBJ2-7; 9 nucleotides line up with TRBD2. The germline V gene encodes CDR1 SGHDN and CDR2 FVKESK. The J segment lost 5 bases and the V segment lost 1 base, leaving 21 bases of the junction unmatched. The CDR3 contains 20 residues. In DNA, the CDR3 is TGTGCCAGCAGCCAAGTTGGGCAGGGGGGTAGCGGGAGTCGGGGGGACGAGCAGTACTTC. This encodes CASSQVGQGGSGSRGDEQYF.

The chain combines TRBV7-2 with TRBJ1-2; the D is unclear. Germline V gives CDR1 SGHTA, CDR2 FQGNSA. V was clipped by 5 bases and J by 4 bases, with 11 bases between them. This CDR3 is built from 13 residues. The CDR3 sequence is CASSPSWAYGYTF. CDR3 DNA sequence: TGTGCCAGCAGCCCCAGCTGGGCCTATGGCTACACCTTC.

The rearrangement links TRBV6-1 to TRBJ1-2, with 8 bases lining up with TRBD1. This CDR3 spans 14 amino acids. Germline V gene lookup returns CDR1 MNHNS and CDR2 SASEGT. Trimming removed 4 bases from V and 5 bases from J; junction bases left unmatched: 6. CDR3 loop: CASSGSGDRYGYTF. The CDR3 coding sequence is TGTGCCAGCAGTGGATCGGGGGACAGGTATGGCTACACCTTC.

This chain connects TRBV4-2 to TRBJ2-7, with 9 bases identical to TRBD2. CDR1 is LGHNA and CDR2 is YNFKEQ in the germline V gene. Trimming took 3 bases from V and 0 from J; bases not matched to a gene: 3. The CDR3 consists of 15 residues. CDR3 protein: CASSQTSGSSYEQYF. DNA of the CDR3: TGTGCCAGCAGCCAGACTAGCGGTAGCTCCTACGAGCAGTACTTC.

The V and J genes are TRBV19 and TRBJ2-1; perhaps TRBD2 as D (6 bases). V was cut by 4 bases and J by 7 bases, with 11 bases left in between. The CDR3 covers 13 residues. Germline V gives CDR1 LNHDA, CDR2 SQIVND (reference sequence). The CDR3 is CASSRYSGNEQFF. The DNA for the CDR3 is TGTGCCAGTAGTAGGTATAGCGGTAATGAGCAGTTCTTC.

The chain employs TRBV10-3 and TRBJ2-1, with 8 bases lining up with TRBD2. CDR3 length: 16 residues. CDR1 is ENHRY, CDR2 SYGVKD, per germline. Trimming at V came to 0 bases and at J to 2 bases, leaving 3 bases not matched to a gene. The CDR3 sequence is CAISESAGGPYNEQFF. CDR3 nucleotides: TGTGCCATCAGTGAGTCGGCGGGAGGCCCCTACAATGAGCAGTTCTTC.